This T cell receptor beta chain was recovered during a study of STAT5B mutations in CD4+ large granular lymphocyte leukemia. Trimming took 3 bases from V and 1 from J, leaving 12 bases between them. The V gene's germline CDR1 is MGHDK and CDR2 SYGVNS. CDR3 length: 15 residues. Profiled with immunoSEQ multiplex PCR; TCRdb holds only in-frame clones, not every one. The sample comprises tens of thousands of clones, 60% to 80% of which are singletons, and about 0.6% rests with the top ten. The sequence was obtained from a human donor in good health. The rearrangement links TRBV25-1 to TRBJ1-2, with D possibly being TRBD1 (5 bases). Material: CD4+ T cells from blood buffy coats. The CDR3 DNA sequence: TGTGCCAGCAGTGATTCCGCGGGGGGTAACTATGGCTACACCTTC. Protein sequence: CASSDSAGGNYGYTF.